The 6 T cell receptor beta chains below all came from one sample that was sequenced in a study of identical twins. MiXCR was run by TCRdb on the 5' RACE reads, yielding one entry per CDR3 protein. The sample carries roughly 690,000 distinct CDR3 sequences, roughly 6.2% recorded once. The sequenced sample was naive T cells sorted from blood. The receptors originated from a man aged 18 to 29 in good health.

This rearrangement joins TRBV15 to TRBJ2-1; 12 bases are a match to TRBD2. Germline trimming cut 3 bases from V and 8 bases from J; bases unmatched to any gene: 2. Per germline, CDR1 LNHNV and CDR2 YYDKDF (reference sequence). This CDR3 has 14 residues. The DNA of the CDR3 is TGTGCCACCAGCAGGACTAGCGGGAGCTATGAGCAGTTCTTC. Translated, it gives CATSRTSGSYEQFF.

The chain has TRBV18 and TRBJ2-5, with D unclear. The CDR3 has 14 residues. V was trimmed by 3 bases and J by 2 bases, leaving 10 bases between them. Looked up from germline, CDR1 is KGHSH and CDR2 is LQKENI. The CDR3 bases are TGTGCCAGCTCACCTTTGAAGAGACAAGAGACCCAGTACTTC. Its translation: CASSPLKRQETQYF. Filled out from reference TRBV18 and TRBJ2-5, the complete variable domain reads NAGVMQNPRHLVRRRGQEARLRCSPMKGHSHVYWYRQLPEEGLKFMVYLQKENIIDESGMPKERFSAEFPKEGPSILRIQQVVRGDSAAYFCASSPLKRQETQYFGPGTRLLVL.

This clonotype has ten or more counts. For the CDR3, the DNA is TGTGCCAGCAGTTTAGGGTTGGGGACCGGCTTCATGAACACTGAAGCTTTCTTT. Protein product: CASSLGLGTGFMNTEAFF. The chain links TRBV12-3 or TRBV12-4 to TRBJ1-1, with D perhaps TRBD1 (5 bases). The CDR3 has 18 residues. Trimming shortened V by 1 base and J by 0 bases, and 18 bases separated the two germline ends.

This clonotype has a handful of counts. The chain employs TRBV3-1 and TRBJ2-3; 8 bases line up with TRBD2. Trimming cost V 11 bases and J 1 base; bases outside gene matches: 8. This CDR3 has 14 residues. Germline V gene data show CDR1 as LGHDT and CDR2 as YNNKEL (reference sequence). CDR3 bases: TGTGCCTCTCAGACAGCGGGAGGCACAGATACGCAGTATTTT. Translated: CASQTAGGTDTQYF.

The chain is built from TRBV24-1 and TRBJ2-1; TRBD2 is a possible D gene (5 bases). Germline V lookup: CDR1 KGHDR, CDR2 SFDVKD. The CDR3 sequence is 15 residues long. Trimming took off 6 bases at V and 0 bases at J, with 11 bases between the two ends. The CDR3 is CATSYRESSYNEQFF. CDR3 nucleotides: TGTGCCACCAGTTATAGGGAGTCCTCCTACAATGAGCAGTTCTTC.

This clonotype was counted at least ten times. The genes are TRBV7-2 and TRBJ2-1, with 7 bases identical to TRBD1. The CDR3 loop spans 15 amino acids. J gave up 0 bases and V 4 bases, and 3 bases lay outside the gene matches. Germline assignment: CDR1 SGHTA and CDR2 FQGNSA. The CDR3 loop reads CASSSDRASYNEQFF. The CDR3 nucleotides read TGTGCCAGCAGCTCAGACAGGGCCTCCTACAATGAGCAGTTCTTC.